Each of the 5 T cell receptor beta chains below was sequenced from the same sample in a study of blood T cell repertoires in COVID-19. Generated by immunoSEQ multiplex PCR, the TCRdb table keeps only in-frame clones and is missing some. The data show hundreds of thousands of clones, with roughly 87% seen just once and more than 0.8% held by the top ten. The sample taken for sequencing was PBMCs or T cells enriched from blood (not recorded which). Receptor source: a woman aged 25 to 39 who had recovered from COVID-19.

V is TRBV7-2 and J is TRBJ2-1; maybe TRBD1 (6 bases). Germline V CDR1 and CDR2: SGHTA, FQGNSA. The CDR3 covers 14 residues. V was clipped by 5 bases and J by 5 bases, with 13 bases between them. CDR3 DNA: TGTGCCAGCAGCAGGGACCACAGGGACAATGAGCAGTTCTTC. Translation: CASSRDHRDNEQFF.

The V and J genes are TRBV7-9 and TRBJ1-6, with D uncertain. This CDR3 is built from 14 residues. Trimming pared 1 base from V and 7 bases from J, leaving 8 bases between. Germline V gives CDR1 SEHNR, CDR2 FQNEAQ (reference sequence). This CDR3 is CASSLGTQNSPLHF. The DNA of the CDR3 is TGTGCCAGCAGCTTAGGGACTCAAAATTCACCCCTCCACTTT.

The chain joins TRBV9 to TRBJ1-2; 9 bases align to TRBD1. CDR3 length: 15 amino acids. With 2 bases clipped from V and 3 bases from J, the junction kept 5 bases outside the gene matches. The germline CDR1 and CDR2 sequences are SGDLS and YYNGEE. For the CDR3, the DNA is TGTGCCAGCAGCGTGACCGGGACAGGGCACTATGGCTACACCTTC. Protein: CASSVTGTGHYGYTF.

The V gene is TRBV19, the J gene TRBJ1-6; D is possibly TRBD1 (6 bases). V lost 1 base and J 14 bases, leaving 18 bases between the germline ends. The length of the CDR3 is 15 residues. Germline assignment: CDR1 LNHDA and CDR2 SQIVND (reference sequence). The DNA for the CDR3 is TGTGCCAGTAGTATAGGCAGGGGCCCAATTCAGGCCCTCCACTTT. Its protein product is CASSIGRGPIQALHF.

The V call is TRBV4-2, the J call TRBJ2-2; TRBD2 is a possible D gene (5 bases). Trimming stripped 0 bases from V and 6 bases from J, with 23 bases between. There are 19 residues in the CDR3. Germline assignment: CDR1 LGHNA and CDR2 YNFKEQ. Here the CDR3 reads CASSQDIFTRSGGSGELFF. CDR3 DNA sequence: TGTGCCAGCAGCCAAGATATTTTCACGCGGAGTGGAGGATCCGGGGAGCTGTTTTTT.